These T cell receptor beta chains were read from a single sample in a study of T cells after posttransplantation cyclophosphamide. Method: immunoSEQ multiplex PCR; TCRdb's copy keeps in-frame clones and lacks some. The table has almost 7,000 clones, around nine tenths seen once. Sequencing was performed on CD8+ T cells sorted from blood, taken after allogeneic stem cell transplant with posttransplant cyclophosphamide. These receptors all stem from a male patient aged 55 to 69 who received an allogeneic stem cell transplant from a related donor and was CMV-positive. Some T cells here may be from the graft donor. CDR3s include the opening cysteine and the closing phenylalanine or tryptophan. Each record gives: CDR3 length, V gene, CDR3 protein.

14 | TRBV11-1 | CASSLTGFQETQYF
16 | TRBV19 | CASSIVGQGAYTEAFF
16 | TRBV6-5 | CASSYSADLNTGELFF
14 | TRBV4-3 | CASSHTQGSDGYTF
14 | TRBV11-1 | CASSLARQGTEAFF
17 | TRBV15 | CATSRDKSTVLNYGYTF
14 | TRBV15 | CATSRGQVNEKLFF
15 | TRBV28 | CASSRPGVGAQPQHF
15 | TRBV4-3 | CASSQDWGLGNTIYF
15 | TRBV7-6 | CASSSTLTAYNEQFF
15 | TRBV7-2 | CASSLSREGNYGYTF
12 | TRBV7-6 | CASSLSGDLYTF
19 | TRBV11-2 | CASSIPSRTGRHINYGYTF
12 | TRBV2 | CASRTGNTEAFF
14 | TRBV25-1 | CASSVGAGDYGYTF
14 | TRBV29-1 | CSVIGQGGGETQYF
15 | TRBV7-8 | CASSPRTGVTGELFF
16 | TRBV27 | CASSFGVTGFQETQYF
15 | TRBV2 | CASSERGGGINEQFF
15 | TRBV19 | CASRDREPSTDTQYF